One and the same sample provided the 28 T cell receptor beta chains below, sequenced in a study of blood T cell repertoires in COVID-19. Assay used: immunoSEQ multiplex PCR; TCRdb lists only in-frame clones, some missing. The table has over 90,000 clones, roughly 90% seen once. The sequencing input was peripheral blood. The receptors here all came from a woman aged 55-69 years with acute or convalescent COVID-19.

The chain couples TRBV9 to TRBJ2-3; possibly TRBD2 for D (5 bases). Germline CDR1 SGDLS, CDR2 YYNGEE. This CDR3 region has 13 residues. Trimming stripped 0 bases from V and 4 bases from J, with 6 bases between. The CDR3 loop reads CASSVGGADTQYF. CDR3 nucleotides: TGTGCCAGCAGCGTAGGGGGAGCAGATACGCAGTATTTT.

The chain recombines TRBV7-2 with TRBJ2-1; 13 bases fit TRBD2. Germline values: CDR1 SGHTA, CDR2 FQGNSA. The CDR3 has 16 amino acids. After removal of 1 base from V and 9 bases from J, the junction contained 6 bases not matched to a gene. The CDR3 nucleotides read TGTGCCAGCAGCTTAGTTGGGACTAGCGGGATAGGTGAGCAGTTCTTC. Its translation: CASSLVGTSGIGEQFF. The entire variable domain, with the rest obtained from reference TRBV7-2 and TRBJ2-1, is as follows: GAGVSQSPSNKVTEKGKDVELRCDPISGHTALYWYRQSLGQGLEFLIYFQGNSAPDKSGLPSDRFSAERTGGSVSTLTIQRTQQEDSAVYLCASSLVGTSGIGEQFFGPGTRLTVL.

This clone was seen just once. The rearrangement links TRBV6-5 to TRBJ2-1; possibly TRBD2 for D (5 bases). The germline V and J ends were trimmed by 6 bases and 7 bases, with 10 bases remaining between them. Germline values: CDR1 MNHEY, CDR2 SVGAGI. The CDR3 has 12 amino acids. For the CDR3, the DNA is TGTGCCAGCAGCCCCGGAGGAAATGAGCAGTTCTTC. Translated: CASSPGGNEQFF.

The chain recombines TRBV6-2 or TRBV6-3 with TRBJ2-1; 9 bases agree with TRBD2. This CDR3 has 16 residues. CDR1 and CDR2 (germline): MNHEY, SVGEGT. The ends lost 2 bases at V and 4 bases at J; junction bases unmatched: 6. CDR3 sequence reads: CASSYGFSGRYNEQFF. For the CDR3, the DNA is TGTGCCAGCAGTTACGGGTTTAGCGGGAGATACAATGAGCAGTTCTTC.

Written as DNA, the CDR3 is TGCGCCAGCAGCTTGTGGGGCCGGGAGGCGCAGGAGACCCAGTACTTC. It encodes CASSLWGREAQETQYF. The V call is TRBV5-1, the J call TRBJ2-5; 7 bases match TRBD2. The CDR3 totals 16 residues. From germline, CDR1 is SGHRS and CDR2 YFSETQ. V dropped 1 base and J dropped 5; count of bases not matched to a gene: 11.

The chain uses TRBV6-5 and TRBJ2-3, with TRBD2 as a possible D gene (6 bases). Germline CDR1 MNHEY, CDR2 SVGAGI. Between the trimmed V and J ends, which lost 5 bases and 1 base, there was a span of 13 bases. The CDR3 consists of 15 residues. Written as DNA, the CDR3 is TGTGCCAGCAGTCCCTGGGGGGAGGGCACAGATACGCAGTATTTT. Protein product: CASSPWGEGTDTQYF.

V is TRBV19 and J is TRBJ2-4; weak D call: TRBD1 (6 bases). This CDR3 comprises 16 residues. The V gene lost 5 bases and the J gene lost 1 base, with 15 bases spanning the gap. Germline-derived CDR1 and CDR2 are LNHDA and SQIVND (reference sequence). This CDR3 is CASSSQGRAAKNIQYF. CDR3 DNA sequence: TGTGCCAGTAGTTCCCAGGGGCGGGCGGCCAAAAACATTCAGTACTTC.

The rearrangement uses TRBV11-3 and TRBJ1-2, with 7 bases that match TRBD1. Germline V gives CDR1 SGHNT, CDR2 YENEEA. V lost 5 bases, J lost 8 bases, and 11 bases stayed unmatched. The CDR3 totals 14 residues. The CDR3: CASSPAGQFGGYTF. CDR3 DNA sequence: TGTGCCAGCAGCCCGGCGGGACAGTTTGGGGGCTACACCTTC.

V gene TRBV7-9 combines with J gene TRBJ2-7, with TRBD2 as a possible D gene (5 bases). V was cut by 4 bases and J by 2 bases, with 6 bases left in between. The CDR3 loop spans 12 amino acids. The V gene's germline CDR1 is SEHNR and CDR2 FQNEAQ (reference sequence). CDR3 DNA: TGTGCCAGCAGCTCCGGGACCTACGAGCAGTACTTC. Its protein product is CASSSGTYEQYF.

This chain links TRBV10-2 with TRBJ2-6; 9 bases agree with TRBD1. This CDR3 spans 13 amino acids. Germline-derived CDR1 and CDR2 are WSHSY and SAAADI. Unmatched junction bases numbered 6, after V lost 6 bases and J lost 12 bases. The CDR3 nucleotides read TGCGCCAGCAGCCTGGGACAGGGCGCCGTCCTGACTTTC. Amino acids: CASSLGQGAVLTF.

The chain recombines TRBV2 with TRBJ2-2, with a tentative D call TRBD1 (5 bases). Trimming shortened V by 5 bases and J by 0 bases, and 7 bases separated the two germline ends. The CDR3 totals 14 residues. CDR1 SNHLY and CDR2 FYNNEI come from the germline V gene. The CDR3 DNA sequence: TGTGCCAGCAGTATGACAGCGAACACCGGGGAGCTGTTTTTT. Residues: CASSMTANTGELFF.

The chain is built from TRBV28 and TRBJ1-2, with D possibly TRBD1 on 6 matching bases. CDR3 length: 16 residues. The V gene's germline CDR1 is MDHEN and CDR2 SYDVKM. V lost 7 bases and J lost 4, with 22 bases in between. CDR3 region: CASTIGSGAAIYGYTF. CDR3 nucleotide sequence: TGTGCCAGCACTATCGGCTCAGGGGCAGCGATCTATGGCTACACCTTC.

This clone was seen just once. Here the CDR3 DNA reads TGCGCCAGCAGCTTGGTATCGGGAGTGGAAACAGATACGCAGTATTTT. Its protein product is CASSLVSGVETDTQYF. The chain links TRBV5-1 to TRBJ2-3, with TRBD2 as a possible D gene (6 bases). CDR3 length: 16 residues. Germline V lookup: CDR1 SGHRS, CDR2 YFSETQ. V was clipped by 0 bases and J by 3 bases, with 14 bases between them.

This clone showed up just a few times. This chain uses TRBV6-5 with TRBJ1-4; 9 bases fit TRBD1. Trimming removed 10 bases from V and 8 bases from J; junction bases left unmatched: 5. The germline V gene encodes CDR1 MNHEY and CDR2 SVGAGI. The CDR3 is 12 residues long. Written as DNA, the CDR3 is TGTGCCACCGAAACAGGGGGCGAAAAACTGTTTTTT. Protein product: CATETGGEKLFF.

This clone was picked up a small number of times. J is TRBJ1-2 and V is TRBV10-3, with TRBD1 identical over 9 bases. This CDR3 region has 13 residues. V dropped 6 bases and J dropped 4; count of bases not matched to a gene: 3. Looked up from germline, CDR1 is ENHRY and CDR2 is SYGVKD. Here the CDR3 DNA reads TGTGCCATCAGCGGGACAGGGACCTATGGCTACACCTTC. Translation gives CAISGTGTYGYTF.

The J gene is TRBJ1-3, the V gene TRBV4-1; no clear D. There are 15 residues in the CDR3. Trimming removed 2 bases at V and 0 bases at J, with 8 bases between. Germline values: CDR1 MGHRA, CDR2 YSYEKL. The CDR3, as DNA: TGCGCCAGCAGCCAACAGGTCTACTCTGGAAACACCATATATTTT. This codes for CASSQQVYSGNTIYF.

This sequence joins TRBV9 and TRBJ2-3, with D perhaps TRBD2 (6 bases). Germline-derived CDR1 and CDR2 are SGDLS and YYNGEE. This CDR3 comprises 16 residues. With 2 bases removed from V and 0 bases from J, the gap between germline ends came to 13 bases. CDR3 protein: CASSVSLAYSTDTQYF. The CDR3 DNA reads as TGTGCCAGCAGCGTTAGCCTAGCGTATAGCACAGATACGCAGTATTTT.

The rearrangement links TRBV5-4 to TRBJ2-7, with D tentatively TRBD2 (5 bases). Deletions cut 4 bases from V and 0 bases from J, with 14 bases between. This CDR3 spans 15 amino acids. The germline CDR1 and CDR2 sequences are SGHNT and YYREEE (reference sequence). The CDR3 nucleotides are TGTGCCAGCAGCACGGGTAGCGAATTCTCCTACGAGCAGTACTTC. It encodes CASSTGSEFSYEQYF.

The CDR3 nucleotides are TGTGCCAGCAGTTCGGCAGGGACTGTCTATGGCTACACCTTC. Protein sequence: CASSSAGTVYGYTF. This chain links TRBV6-5 with TRBJ1-2, with a possible D match to TRBD1 (5 bases). V dropped 4 bases and J dropped 4 bases, with 13 bases sitting between them. The germline gives CDR1 MNHEY, CDR2 SVGAGI. The CDR3 length is 14 residues.

CDR3 nucleotides: TGTGCCAGCAGCCTCCCCTACAATGAGCAGTTCTTC. This codes for CASSLPYNEQFF. This chain uses TRBV5-6 with TRBJ2-1; D gene unclear. V lost 4 bases and J lost 2, with 4 bases in between. CDR1 is SGHDT, CDR2 YYEEEE, per germline. The CDR3 is made up of 12 amino acids.

This clone was observed a few times. This chain connects TRBV30 to TRBJ1-1, with D hard to call. CDR3 size: 12 residues. Germline CDR1 and CDR2: GTSNPN and SVGIG (reference sequence). The ends were cut back, 4 bases at V and 1 base at J, with 7 bases in the middle. The CDR3 sequence is CAWTRGNTEAFF. In DNA form, the CDR3 reads TGTGCCTGGACTCGGGGGAACACTGAAGCTTTCTTT.

V gene TRBV19 combines with J gene TRBJ1-2, with D possibly matching TRBD1 (5 bases). The CDR3 runs to 12 residues. V lost 4 bases and J lost 4, with 7 bases in between. The germline V gene has CDR1 LNHDA and CDR2 SQIVND (reference sequence). In DNA, the CDR3 is TGTGCCAGTAGTAAGACAGCCTATGGCTACACCTTC. Translation gives CASSKTAYGYTF.

This chain links TRBV5-4 with TRBJ1-6; the match to TRBD1 covers 9 bases. The V segment lost 4 bases and the J segment 8 bases; nucleotides outside the gene matches: 16. The CDR3 loop spans 18 amino acids. CDR1 is SGHNT and CDR2 is YYREEE in the germline V gene (reference sequence). Written as DNA, the CDR3 is TGTGCCAGCAGCCCATTACTTCCGGGACAGGGTTCTGATTCACCCCTCCACTTT. This encodes CASSPLLPGQGSDSPLHF.

This chain uses TRBV6-5 with TRBJ2-7; 8 nucleotides line up with TRBD2. The CDR3 length is 16 residues. V shed 0 bases, J shed 2 bases, and the junction held 6 bases outside the gene matches. Germline V gene lookup returns CDR1 MNHEY and CDR2 SVGAGI. In DNA, the CDR3 is TGTGCCAGCAGTTACTCGAGGTCGGGACTAGCCTACGAGCAGTACGTC. This encodes CASSYSRSGLAYEQYV.

This chain links TRBV6-5 with TRBJ1-2; TRBD1 agrees at 12 bases. CDR3 size: 14 residues. J lost 8 bases, V lost 6 bases, and 7 bases had no gene match. CDR1 is MNHEY and CDR2 is SVGAGI in the germline V gene. Here the CDR3 DNA reads TGTGCCAGCAGCGGGGGACAGGGGGCGATCGGCTACACCTTC. This encodes CASSGGQGAIGYTF.

This clone is a singleton in its sample. J is TRBJ2-7 and V is TRBV28, with D possibly being TRBD2 (5 bases). Trimming shortened V by 2 bases and J by 6 bases, and 14 bases separated the two germline ends. The CDR3 is made up of 14 amino acids. Germline V gene data show CDR1 as MDHEN and CDR2 as SYDVKM. The CDR3 loop reads CASSLLRKAGEQYF. In nucleotides, the CDR3 is TGTGCCAGCAGTTTACTGCGGAAGGCGGGCGAGCAGTACTTC. The full variable domain, with the rest looked up from reference TRBV28 and TRBJ2-7, is DVKVTQSSRYLVKRTGEKVFLECVQDMDHENMFWYRQDPGLGLRLIYFSYDVKMKEKGDIPEGYSVSREKKERFSLILESASTNQTSMYLCASSLLRKAGEQYFGPGTRLTVT.

This chain links TRBV3-1 (or the pseudogene TRBV3-2) with TRBJ2-7; 13 bases agree with TRBD2. The V gene end was trimmed by 3 bases and the J gene end by 1 base; junction bases not matched to a gene: 0. Germline V gene sequence: CDR1 LGHDT, CDR2 YNNKEL (reference sequence). The CDR3 runs 15 residues. The chain's CDR3 is CASSQGLAGSYEQYF. The CDR3 region has the DNA TGTGCCAGCAGCCAGGGACTAGCGGGGTCCTACGAGCAGTACTTC.

The V call is TRBV10-3, the J call TRBJ1-5; tentative D call: TRBD1 (6 bases). The length of the CDR3 is 14 residues. Trimming left V 4 bases short and J 6 bases short, with 13 bases between. Germline V lookup: CDR1 ENHRY, CDR2 SYGVKD. The CDR3 bases are TGTGCCATCAGTGCGGGGGGCATGGGTCAGCCCCAGCATTTT. This gives the protein CAISAGGMGQPQHF.